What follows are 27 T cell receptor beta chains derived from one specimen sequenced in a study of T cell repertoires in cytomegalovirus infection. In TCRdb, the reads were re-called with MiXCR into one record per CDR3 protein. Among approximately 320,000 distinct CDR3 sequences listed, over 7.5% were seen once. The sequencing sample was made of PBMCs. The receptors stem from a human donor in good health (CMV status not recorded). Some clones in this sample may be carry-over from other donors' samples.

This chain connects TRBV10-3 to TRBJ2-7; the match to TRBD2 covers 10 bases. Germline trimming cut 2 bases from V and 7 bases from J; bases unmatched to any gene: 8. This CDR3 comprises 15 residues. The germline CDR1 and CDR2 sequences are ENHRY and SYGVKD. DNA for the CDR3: TGTGCCATCAGTGAGGGGGCTAGCGGGGGTAAAGAGCAGTACTTC. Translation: CAISEGASGGKEQYF.

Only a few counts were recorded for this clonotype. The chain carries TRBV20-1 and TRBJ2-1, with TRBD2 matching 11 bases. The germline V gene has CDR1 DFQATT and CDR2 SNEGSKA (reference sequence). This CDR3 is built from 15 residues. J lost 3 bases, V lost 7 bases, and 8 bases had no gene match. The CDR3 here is CSVTPGTSGYNEQFF. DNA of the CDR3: TGCAGTGTCACACCCGGGACTAGCGGCTACAATGAGCAGTTCTTC.

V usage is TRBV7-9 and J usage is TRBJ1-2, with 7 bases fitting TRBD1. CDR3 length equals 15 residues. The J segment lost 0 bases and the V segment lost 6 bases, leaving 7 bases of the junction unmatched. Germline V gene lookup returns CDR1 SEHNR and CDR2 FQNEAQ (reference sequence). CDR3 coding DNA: TGTGCCAGCAGTTTTACCGGGACAGCTAACTATGGCTACACCTTC. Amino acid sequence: CASSFTGTANYGYTF.

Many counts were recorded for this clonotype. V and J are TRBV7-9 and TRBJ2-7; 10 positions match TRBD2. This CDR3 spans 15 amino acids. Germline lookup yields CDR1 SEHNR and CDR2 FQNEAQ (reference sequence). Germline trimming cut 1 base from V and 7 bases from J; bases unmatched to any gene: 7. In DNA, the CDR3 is TGTGCCAGCAGCTTAGAGGGGACTAGCGTGGGGGAGCAGTACTTC. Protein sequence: CASSLEGTSVGEQYF.

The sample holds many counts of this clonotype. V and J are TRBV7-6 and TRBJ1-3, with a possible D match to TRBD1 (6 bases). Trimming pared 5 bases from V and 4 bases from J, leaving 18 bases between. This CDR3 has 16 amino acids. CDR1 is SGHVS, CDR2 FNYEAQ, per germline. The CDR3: CASSHSAGGAGNTIYF. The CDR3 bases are TGTGCCAGCAGCCATTCCGCCGGGGGGGCCGGAAACACCATATATTTT.

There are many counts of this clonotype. The CDR3 is CASSLLATRTGELFF. In DNA form, the CDR3 reads TGTGCCAGCAGTTTATTGGCCACTAGGACCGGGGAGCTGTTTTTT. The genes are TRBV12-3 or TRBV12-4 and TRBJ2-2, with TRBD2 as a possible D gene (5 bases). The CDR3 extends over 15 amino acids. Trimming cost V 2 bases and J 5 bases, with 12 bases left between them.

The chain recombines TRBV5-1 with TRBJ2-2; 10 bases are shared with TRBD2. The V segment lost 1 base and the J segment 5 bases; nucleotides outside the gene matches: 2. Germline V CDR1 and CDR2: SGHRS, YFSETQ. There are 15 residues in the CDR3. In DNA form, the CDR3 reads TGCGCCAGCAGCTTGACTAGCGGGAAAACCGGGGAGCTGTTTTTT. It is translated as CASSLTSGKTGELFF.

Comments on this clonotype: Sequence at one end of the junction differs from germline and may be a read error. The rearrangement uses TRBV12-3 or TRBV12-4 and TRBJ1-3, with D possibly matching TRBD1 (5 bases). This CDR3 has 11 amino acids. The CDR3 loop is CAILGGNTTYF. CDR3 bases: TGTGCCATACTGGGGGGAAACACCACATATTTT.

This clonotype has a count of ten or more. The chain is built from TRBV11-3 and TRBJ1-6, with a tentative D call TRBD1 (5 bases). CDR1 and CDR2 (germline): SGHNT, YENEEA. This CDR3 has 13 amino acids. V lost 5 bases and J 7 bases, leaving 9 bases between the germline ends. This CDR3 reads CASSRTGNSPLHF. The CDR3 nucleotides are TGTGCCAGCAGCCGTACAGGCAATTCACCCCTCCACTTT. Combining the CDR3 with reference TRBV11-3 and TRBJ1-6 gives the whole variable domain EAGVVQSPRYKIIEKKQPVAFWCNPISGHNTLYWYLQNLGQGPELLIRYENEEAVDDSQLPKDRFSAERLKGVDSTLKIQPAELGDSAVYLCASSRTGNSPLHFGNGTRLTVT.

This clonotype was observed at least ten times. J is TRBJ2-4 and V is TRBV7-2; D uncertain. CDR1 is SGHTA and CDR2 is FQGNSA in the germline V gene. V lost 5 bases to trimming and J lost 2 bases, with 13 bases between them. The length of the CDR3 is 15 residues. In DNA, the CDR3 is TGTGCCAGCAGCGCGCCGATTGGGCCCAAAAACATTCAGTACTTC. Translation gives CASSAPIGPKNIQYF. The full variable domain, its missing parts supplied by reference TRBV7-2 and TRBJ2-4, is GAGVSQSPSNKVTEKGKDVELRCDPISGHTALYWYRQSLGQGLEFLIYFQGNSAPDKSGLPSDRFSAERTGGSVSTLTIQRTQQEDSAVYLCASSAPIGPKNIQYFGAGTRLSVL.

The CDR3 spells CASSLDSFREQFF. CDR3 in DNA: TGTGCCAGCAGCTTAGACAGCTTCCGGGAGCAGTTCTTC. The chain is built from TRBV7-9 and TRBJ2-1; D not certain. This CDR3 has 13 amino acids. Germline V lookup: CDR1 SEHNR, CDR2 FQNEAQ (reference sequence). V lost 1 base and J lost 10, with 11 bases in between.

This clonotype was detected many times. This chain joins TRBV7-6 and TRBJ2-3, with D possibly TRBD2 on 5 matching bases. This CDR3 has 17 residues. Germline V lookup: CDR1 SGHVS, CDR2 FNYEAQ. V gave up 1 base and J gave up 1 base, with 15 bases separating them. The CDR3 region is CASSLGVSGVGTDTQYF. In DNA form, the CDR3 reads TGTGCCAGCAGCTTAGGTGTGTCCGGGGTAGGCACAGATACGCAGTATTTT.

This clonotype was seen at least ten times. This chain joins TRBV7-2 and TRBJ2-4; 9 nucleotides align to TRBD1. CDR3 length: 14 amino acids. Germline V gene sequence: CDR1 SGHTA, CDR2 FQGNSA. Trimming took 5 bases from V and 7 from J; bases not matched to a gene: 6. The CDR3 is CASSITGTGNIQYF. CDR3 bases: TGTGCCAGCAGCATAACCGGGACAGGGAACATTCAGTACTTC.

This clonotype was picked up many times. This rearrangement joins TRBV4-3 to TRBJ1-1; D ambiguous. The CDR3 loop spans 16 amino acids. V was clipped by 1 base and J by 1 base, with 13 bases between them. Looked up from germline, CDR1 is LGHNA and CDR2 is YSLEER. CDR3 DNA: TGCGCCAGCAGCCAAGTTTGGAGACGGGAGAACACTGAAGCTTTCTTT. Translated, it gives CASSQVWRRENTEAFF.

Here the CDR3 DNA reads TGTGCCAGCAGCCCTATTAACTATGGCTACACCTTC. As protein: CASSPINYGYTF. The chain recombines TRBV28 with TRBJ1-2; D remains ambiguous. Trimming took off 6 bases at V and 1 base at J, with 6 bases between the two ends. Germline loops: CDR1 MDHEN, CDR2 SYDVKM. This CDR3 has 12 residues.

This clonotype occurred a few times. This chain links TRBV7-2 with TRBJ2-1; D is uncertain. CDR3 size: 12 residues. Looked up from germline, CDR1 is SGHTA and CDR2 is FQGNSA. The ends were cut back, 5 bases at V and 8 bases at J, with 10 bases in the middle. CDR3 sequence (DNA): TGTGCCAGCAGCCGATTCTGGGATGAGCAGTTCTTC. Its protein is CASSRFWDEQFF. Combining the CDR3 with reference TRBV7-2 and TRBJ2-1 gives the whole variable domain GAGVSQSPSNKVTEKGKDVELRCDPISGHTALYWYRQSLGQGLEFLIYFQGNSAPDKSGLPSDRFSAERTGGSVSTLTIQRTQQEDSAVYLCASSRFWDEQFFGPGTRLTVL.

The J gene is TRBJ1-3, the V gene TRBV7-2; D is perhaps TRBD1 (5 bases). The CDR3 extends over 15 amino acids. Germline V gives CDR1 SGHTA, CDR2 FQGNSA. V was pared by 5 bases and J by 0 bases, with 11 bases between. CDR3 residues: CASSRDGSSGNTIYF. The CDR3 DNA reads TGTGCCAGCAGCCGGGACGGTAGCTCTGGAAACACCATATATTTT.

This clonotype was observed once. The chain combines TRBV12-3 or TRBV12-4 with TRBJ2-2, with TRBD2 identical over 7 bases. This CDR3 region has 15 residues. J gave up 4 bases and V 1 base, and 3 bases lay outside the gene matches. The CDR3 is CASSLGGGPTGELFF. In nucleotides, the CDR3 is TGTGCCAGCAGTTTAGGCGGGGGTCCCACCGGGGAGCTGTTTTTT.

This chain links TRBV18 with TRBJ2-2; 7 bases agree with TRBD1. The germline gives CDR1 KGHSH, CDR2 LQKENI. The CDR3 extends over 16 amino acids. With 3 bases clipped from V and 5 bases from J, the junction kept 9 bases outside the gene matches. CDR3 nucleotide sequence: TGTGCCAGCTCACCGACTACGACAGGGCGGACCGGGGAGCTGTTTTTT. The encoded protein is CASSPTTTGRTGELFF.

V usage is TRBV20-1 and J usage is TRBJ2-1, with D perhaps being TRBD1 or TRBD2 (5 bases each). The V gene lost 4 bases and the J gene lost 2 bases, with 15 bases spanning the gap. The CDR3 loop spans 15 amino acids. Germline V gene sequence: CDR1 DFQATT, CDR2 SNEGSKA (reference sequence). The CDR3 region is CSANPGTSPYNEQFF. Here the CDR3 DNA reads TGCAGTGCTAATCCCGGGACCTCGCCCTACAATGAGCAGTTCTTC.

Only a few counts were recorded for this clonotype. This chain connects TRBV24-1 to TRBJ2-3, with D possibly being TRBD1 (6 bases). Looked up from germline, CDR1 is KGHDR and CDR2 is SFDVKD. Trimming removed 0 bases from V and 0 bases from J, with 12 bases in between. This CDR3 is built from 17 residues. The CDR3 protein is CATSDLGTSASTDTQYF. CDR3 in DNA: TGTGCCACCAGTGATTTGGGGACAAGCGCTAGCACAGATACGCAGTATTTT.

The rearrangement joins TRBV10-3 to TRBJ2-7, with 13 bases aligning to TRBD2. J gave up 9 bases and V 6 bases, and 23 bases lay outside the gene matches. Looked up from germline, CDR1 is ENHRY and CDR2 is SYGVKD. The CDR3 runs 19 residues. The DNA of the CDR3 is TGTGCCATCAGGGGCGTCCCGGGACTAGCGGGACCCTCCCAGGGTGGGCAGTACTTC. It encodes CAIRGVPGLAGPSQGGQYF.

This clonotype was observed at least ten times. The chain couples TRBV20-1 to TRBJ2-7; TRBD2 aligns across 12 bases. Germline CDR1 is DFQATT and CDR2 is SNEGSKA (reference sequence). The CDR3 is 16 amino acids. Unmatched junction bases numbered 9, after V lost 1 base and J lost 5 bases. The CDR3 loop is CSARARLAGGPHEQYF. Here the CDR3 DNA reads TGCAGTGCTAGAGCGCGGCTAGCGGGGGGGCCCCACGAGCAGTACTTC.

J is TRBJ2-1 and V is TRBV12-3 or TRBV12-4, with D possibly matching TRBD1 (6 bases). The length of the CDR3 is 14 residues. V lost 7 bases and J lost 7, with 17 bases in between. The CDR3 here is CASTGTLKSNEQFF. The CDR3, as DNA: TGTGCCAGCACGGGGACATTGAAAAGTAATGAGCAGTTCTTC.

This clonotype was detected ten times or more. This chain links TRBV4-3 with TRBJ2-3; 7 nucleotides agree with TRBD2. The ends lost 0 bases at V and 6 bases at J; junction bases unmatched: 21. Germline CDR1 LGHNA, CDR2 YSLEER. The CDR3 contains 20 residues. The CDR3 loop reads CASSQDLPLVYAGDDDTQYF. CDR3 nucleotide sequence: TGCGCCAGCAGCCAAGATCTCCCCCTTGTTTATGCGGGAGATGATGATACGCAGTATTTT.

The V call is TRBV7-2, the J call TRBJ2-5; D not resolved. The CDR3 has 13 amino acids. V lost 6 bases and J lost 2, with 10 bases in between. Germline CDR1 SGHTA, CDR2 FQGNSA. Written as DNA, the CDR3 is TGTGCCAGCAGGATTTCAGTGCAAGAGACCCAGTACTTC. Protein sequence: CASRISVQETQYF.

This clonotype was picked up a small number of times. The CDR3 loop is CASSLSGGNTDTQYF. In DNA form, the CDR3 reads TGTGCCAGCAGCTTAAGCGGGGGAAACACAGATACGCAGTATTTT. The V call is TRBV7-2, the J call TRBJ2-3; TRBD2 matches at 8 bases. Germline CDR1 and CDR2: SGHTA and FQGNSA. CDR3 length equals 15 residues. V dropped 2 bases and J dropped 2; count of bases not matched to a gene: 3. Full variable domain (missing parts from reference TRBV7-2 and TRBJ2-3): GAGVSQSPSNKVTEKGKDVELRCDPISGHTALYWYRQSLGQGLEFLIYFQGNSAPDKSGLPSDRFSAERTGGSVSTLTIQRTQQEDSAVYLCASSLSGGNTDTQYFGPGTRLTVL.